The clone carrying this T cell receptor beta chain was counted once. Germline V gives CDR1 GTSNPN, CDR2 SVGIG (reference sequence). V lost 5 bases, J lost 9 bases, and 17 bases lay in between. The CDR3 sequence is 13 residues long. The data stem from a study of blood T cell repertoires in COVID-19. Turning to the study itself: From T cells, B-cell-depleted T cells, or PBMCs came the material, which was cDNA or gDNA.

The assay was immunoSEQ multiplex PCR, and TCRdb's table has in-frame clones only and misses some. The sample carries about 170,000 clones, approximately 86% recorded once. This TCR was sampled from a woman in her forties or fifties with acute or convalescent COVID-19. The specimen sequenced was peripheral blood. This sequence joins TRBV30 and TRBJ2-1; D is uncertain. CDR3 in amino acids: CAWGPQIYTEQFF. The CDR3, as DNA: TGTGCCTGGGGCCCCCAAATCTATACTGAGCAGTTCTTC.